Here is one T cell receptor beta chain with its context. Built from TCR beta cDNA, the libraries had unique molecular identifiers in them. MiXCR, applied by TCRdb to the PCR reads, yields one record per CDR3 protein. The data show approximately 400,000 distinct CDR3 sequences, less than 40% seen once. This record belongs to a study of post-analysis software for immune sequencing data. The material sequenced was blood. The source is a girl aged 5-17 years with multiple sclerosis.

CDR3 loop: CASTQDRGTPKETQYF. In DNA, the CDR3 is TGTGCCAGCACTCAGGACCGAGGGACCCCTAAAGAGACCCAGTACTTC. The V call is TRBV6-6, the J call TRBJ2-5; D may correspond to TRBD1 or TRBD2 (5 bases each). The V gene's germline CDR1 is MNHNY and CDR2 SVGAGI (reference sequence). V was shortened by 7 bases and J by 3 bases, with 21 bases between the two germline ends. The CDR3 spans 16 residues.